Each of the 22 T cell receptor beta chains below was sequenced from the same sample in a study of blood T cell repertoires in COVID-19. The table came from immunoSEQ multiplex PCR; TCRdb's copy has only in-frame clones and leaves some out. This sample yields roughly 80,000 clones, of which about 89% are seen a single time; 1.9% belongs to the top ten. Sequencing was done on a sample of peripheral blood. Source of these receptors: an older woman with acute or convalescent COVID-19.

The rearrangement joins TRBV18 to TRBJ2-3; TRBD1 agrees at 8 bases. The CDR3 runs to 17 residues. Germline trimming cut 1 base from V and 0 bases from J; bases unmatched to any gene: 6. Per germline, CDR1 KGHSH and CDR2 LQKENI. The CDR3 region has the DNA TGTGCCAGCTCACCACAATCGACAGGGGCCAGCACAGATACGCAGTATTTT. This codes for CASSPQSTGASTDTQYF.

This sequence joins TRBV6-5 and TRBJ2-2, with a weak D call TRBD2 (5 bases). V was clipped by 10 bases and J by 6 bases, with 18 bases between them. Germline CDR1 reads MNHEY; CDR2 reads SVGAGI. The CDR3 totals 14 residues. CDR3 sequence reads: CATTKEARPGELFF. Written as DNA, the CDR3 is TGTGCCACCACGAAGGAGGCCAGACCCGGGGAGCTGTTTTTT.

This chain uses TRBV12-3 or TRBV12-4 with TRBJ1-5, with unresolved D. This CDR3 has 13 residues. V dropped 3 bases and J dropped 3 bases, with 6 bases sitting between them. DNA of the CDR3: TGTGCCAGCAGTTTTTTAGCCAATCAGCCCCAGCATTTT. Translating gives CASSFLANQPQHF.

The chain carries TRBV7-9 and TRBJ1-6; 7 bases fit TRBD1. In germline, CDR1 is SEHNR, CDR2 FQNEAQ (reference sequence). The CDR3 has 15 amino acids. The V and J ends lost 5 bases and 6 bases, in that order; junction bases with no gene match: 7. The CDR3 DNA reads TGTGCCAGCAGCCTCCAAGGGGGCTTTAATTCACCCCTCCACTTT. Translation gives CASSLQGGFNSPLHF.

The rearrangement joins TRBV18 to TRBJ2-3, with D perhaps matching TRBD1 (5 bases). V was pared by 0 bases and J by 2 bases, with 9 bases between. This CDR3 has 15 amino acids. Germline loops: CDR1 KGHSH, CDR2 LQKENI. CDR3 sequence reads: CASSPPQGNTDTQYF. The CDR3 coding sequence is TGTGCCAGCTCACCACCGCAGGGAAACACAGATACGCAGTATTTT.

V and J are TRBV28 and TRBJ1-5; a weak D match, TRBD1 (6 bases). The CDR3 contains 17 residues. V lost 1 base, J lost 0 bases, and 13 bases lay in between. CDR1 and CDR2 (germline): MDHEN, SYDVKM. The CDR3 DNA reads as TGTGCCAGCAGTTTATTGGGGGGGCACCTTAGCAATCAGCCCCAGCATTTT. Protein: CASSLLGGHLSNQPQHF.

The chain uses TRBV4-1 and TRBJ1-5; TRBD1 matches at 7 bases. From germline, CDR1 is MGHRA and CDR2 YSYEKL. V dropped 1 base and J dropped 3; count of bases not matched to a gene: 6. The CDR3 sequence is 16 residues long. CDR3 nucleotide sequence: TGCGCCAGCAGCCAAGTGTACGACAGGGTCAATCAGCCCCAGCATTTT. Translation gives CASSQVYDRVNQPQHF.

The J gene is TRBJ1-1, the V gene TRBV7-3; D gene unclear. This CDR3 is 16 amino acids long. Germline CDR1 is SGHTA and CDR2 is FQGTGA. Deletions cut 5 bases from V and 3 bases from J, with 19 bases between. CDR3: CASSPQSSARDTEAFF. In DNA, the CDR3 is TGTGCCAGCAGCCCCCAATCCTCCGCGAGGGACACTGAAGCTTTCTTT.

J is TRBJ2-7 and V is TRBV10-2, with D unresolved. The CDR3 is 16 residues long. The V gene lost 2 bases and the J gene lost 0 bases, with 14 bases spanning the gap. Looked up from germline, CDR1 is WSHSY and CDR2 is SAAADI. CDR3 sequence: CASSEPRSRNSYEQYF. The CDR3 region has the DNA TGCGCCAGCAGTGAGCCCCGGTCCCGAAACTCCTACGAGCAGTACTTC.

V gene TRBV7-2 combines with J gene TRBJ2-3; 8 positions match TRBD2. The CDR3 runs 17 residues. V dropped 3 bases and J dropped 1; count of bases not matched to a gene: 9. CDR1 SGHTA and CDR2 FQGNSA come from the germline V gene. The CDR3 is CASSFGYGGAGTDTQYF. CDR3 in DNA: TGTGCCAGCAGCTTCGGGTACGGGGGGGCTGGCACAGATACGCAGTATTTT.

This clone was counted once. The chain recombines TRBV7-2 with TRBJ1-2; D is uncertain. Per germline, CDR1 SGHTA and CDR2 FQGNSA. V gave up 5 bases and J gave up 5 bases, with 15 bases separating them. The CDR3 length is 14 residues. CDR3 loop: CASSKTRDQYGYTF. As DNA, the CDR3 is TGTGCCAGCAGCAAGACGCGGGATCAGTATGGCTACACCTTC. Supplemented by reference TRBV7-2 and TRBJ1-2, the full variable domain reads GAGVSQSPSNKVTEKGKDVELRCDPISGHTALYWYRQSLGQGLEFLIYFQGNSAPDKSGLPSDRFSAERTGGSVSTLTIQRTQQEDSAVYLCASSKTRDQYGYTFGSGTRLTVV.

The chain links TRBV15 to TRBJ1-1, with D maybe TRBD1 (6 bases). There are 14 residues in the CDR3. Germline CDR1 LNHNV, CDR2 YYDKDF (reference sequence). Trimming pared 0 bases from V and 3 bases from J, leaving 8 bases between. As DNA, the CDR3 is TGTGCCACCAGCAGAGATCCAGGGGACACTGAAGCTTTCTTT. Amino acids: CATSRDPGDTEAFF.

The V gene is TRBV7-2, the J gene TRBJ2-7; D call uncertain. Germline CDR1 and CDR2: SGHTA and FQGNSA. The length of the CDR3 is 12 residues. Trimming cost V 6 bases and J 4 bases, with 10 bases left between them. The CDR3 here is CASSHVGYEQYF. The CDR3 DNA follows: TGTGCCAGCAGTCACGTCGGGTACGAGCAGTACTTC.

J is TRBJ1-1 and V is TRBV7-9; 8 bases match TRBD1. Germline lookup yields CDR1 SEHNR and CDR2 FQNEAQ (reference sequence). This CDR3 has 14 amino acids. Trimming took 5 bases from V and 5 from J; bases not matched to a gene: 7. This CDR3 reads CASSPQGAPTEAFF. The CDR3 DNA reads TGTGCCAGCAGCCCCCAGGGGGCGCCTACTGAAGCTTTCTTT.

The chain combines TRBV2 with TRBJ1-4, with D uncertain. CDR1 is SNHLY and CDR2 is FYNNEI in the germline V gene. V was clipped by 7 bases and J by 7 bases, with 16 bases between them. The CDR3 is 14 residues long. CDR3 sequence: CASMYRSDGEKLFF. The CDR3 coding sequence is TGTGCCAGCATGTACAGATCAGATGGTGAAAAACTGTTTTTT.

The chain links TRBV18 to TRBJ2-7; 10 nucleotides match TRBD1. CDR3 size: 15 residues. With V trimmed by 0 bases and J by 2 bases, 1 base remained unmatched. Germline V gene data show CDR1 as KGHSH and CDR2 as LQKENI. The CDR3 loop reads CASSPPGTGAYEQYF. For the CDR3, the DNA is TGTGCCAGCTCACCACCGGGGACAGGGGCCTACGAGCAGTACTTC.

The gene calls are TRBV19 and TRBJ1-5, with 9 bases that match TRBD1. CDR3 length equals 17 residues. The germline CDR1 and CDR2 sequences are LNHDA and SQIVND (reference sequence). Germline trimming cut 1 base from V and 2 bases from J; bases unmatched to any gene: 6. The CDR3: CASSIVGTGIGNQPQHF. In nucleotides, the CDR3 is TGTGCCAGTAGTATAGTTGGGACAGGGATAGGCAATCAGCCCCAGCATTTT.

The rearrangement uses TRBV4-1 and TRBJ2-7; a weak D match, TRBD1 (5 bases). Trimming cost V 1 base and J 1 base, with 8 bases left between them. Germline CDR1 is MGHRA and CDR2 is YSYEKL. The CDR3 spans 14 residues. CDR3 protein: CASSQVGQSYEQYF. Here the CDR3 DNA reads TGCGCCAGCAGCCAAGTGGGGCAGTCCTACGAGCAGTACTTC.

This sequence joins TRBV5-1 and TRBJ2-3; 8 bases map to TRBD1. CDR1 and CDR2 from the germline V gene are SGHRS and YFSETQ. The V and J ends lost 4 bases and 0 bases, in that order; junction bases with no gene match: 4. The CDR3 has 15 amino acids. This CDR3 is CASSSGQGSTDTQYF. The CDR3 DNA reads as TGCGCCAGCAGCAGCGGACAGGGTAGCACAGATACGCAGTATTTT.

This chain uses TRBV5-6 with TRBJ2-7; maybe TRBD1 (6 bases). Germline V gene lookup returns CDR1 SGHDT and CDR2 YYEEEE. The CDR3 has 14 amino acids. V gave up 3 bases and J gave up 5 bases, with 15 bases separating them. The CDR3 DNA reads TGTGCCAGCAGCTACGAGACAGGTTCCCACGAGCAGTACTTC. Protein product: CASSYETGSHEQYF.

The rearrangement links TRBV7-3 to TRBJ2-2; perhaps TRBD2 as D (6 bases). V gave up 0 bases and J gave up 4 bases, with 6 bases separating them. CDR1 SGHTA and CDR2 FQGTGA come from the germline V gene. There are 14 residues in the CDR3. The CDR3 nucleotides read TGTGCCAGCAGCTTAACCGGGGGCACCGGGGAGCTGTTTTTT. It yields the protein CASSLTGGTGELFF. Variable domain in full (rest from reference TRBV7-3 and TRBJ2-2): GAGVSQTPSNKVTEKGKYVELRCDPISGHTALYWYRQSLGQGPEFLIYFQGTGAADDSGLPNDRFFAVRPEGSVSTLKIQRTERGDSAVYLCASSLTGGTGELFFGEGSRLTVL.

The chain's CDR3 is CASSIGVLWTGELFF. The CDR3 DNA is TGTGCCAGTAGTATCGGAGTCTTGTGGACCGGGGAGCTGTTTTTT. J is TRBJ2-2 and V is TRBV19; D unclear. This CDR3 is 15 amino acids long. Trimming removed 3 bases from V and 5 bases from J, with 13 bases in between. Germline assignment: CDR1 LNHDA and CDR2 SQIVND (reference sequence).